This TCR beta chain was recorded in a study of prognosis after radiotherapy for stage I lung cancer. V was pared by 2 bases and J by 3 bases, with 4 bases of the junction left unmatched. This CDR3 is built from 15 residues. Germline V CDR1 and CDR2: LGHDT, YNNKEL (reference sequence). This clonotype appeared many times. With two-round multiplex PCR, TCR beta CDR3 sequences were amplified from genomic DNA. Individual primers that were specific to each TRBV and TRBJ gene served in first-round PCR. TCRdb re-analysed the multiplex PCR reads in MiXCR, keeping a single row per CDR3 protein. Here the sample spans roughly 23,000 distinct CDR3 sequences, approximately 39% being singletons.

This TCR was sampled from a donor aged 50 or older with non-small cell lung cancer. The sequences come from PBMCs, collected before or after stereotactic body radiation therapy (not recorded which). The chain couples TRBV3-1 to TRBJ2-7, with TRBD2 matching over 10 bases. CDR3 sequence: CASSQPSSGSYEQYF. CDR3 DNA: TGTGCCAGCAGCCAACCTTCTAGCGGGAGCTACGAGCAGTACTTC.